These T cell receptor beta chains were read from a single sample in a study of metastatic and nonmetastatic thyroid tumors. TCRdb re-called the PCR reads through MiXCR. In the table there are 13,000 to 15,000 clones, around 25% of which are singletons. Sequenced input: tumor tissue. These receptors were taken from a female donor with papillary thyroid cancer or a benign thyroid nodule (not recorded which). Some clones in this sample may be carry-over from other donors' samples. The CDR3 runs from the conserved cysteine through the conserved F or W. Fields, in order: clone size, J gene, D gene, V gene, CDR3 DNA, CDR3 protein. D genes are given only for firm matches. Not every row has a clone size; where given, it reads once, few, many or a size class.

>few|TRBJ2-1|TRBD2|TRBV28
TGTGCCATCAGTCTAGCGGCCCCCTACAATGAACAGTTCTTC
CAISLAAPYNEQFF
>many|TRBJ2-1|.|TRBV5-4
TGTGCCAGCAGCCCGGCAGGGACCCGTTCCTACAATGAGCAGTTCTTC
CASSPAGTRSYNEQFF
>many|TRBJ1-1|.|TRBV18
TGTGCCGGCTGGGGGGGGACGAACACTGAAGCTTTCTTT
CAGWGGTNTEAFF
>many|TRBJ2-4|.|TRBV7-2
TGTGCCAGCAGCTTAGCCCTCGTTTCTTATTCGACAGGAAACATTCAGTACTTC
CASSLALVSYSTGNIQYF
>.|TRBJ1-6|.|TRBV6-2/TRBV6-3
TGTGCCAGCAGACAACTCTCCTATAATTCACCCCTCCACTTT
CASRQLSYNSPLHF
>.|TRBJ2-3|.|TRBV20-1
TGCAGTGCTAGAGATCCGGGTTCAGATACGCAGTATTTT
CSARDPGSDTQYF
>many|TRBJ1-2|.|TRBV4-1
TGCGCCAGCAGCCAAGAGGCGGGGGCTTACGGCTACACCTTC
CASSQEAGAYGYTF
>few|TRBJ2-1|.|TRBV12-3/TRBV12-4
TGTGCCAGCTCCCTCGGACTGCGCAATGAGCAGTTCTTC
CASSLGLRNEQFF
>many|TRBJ1-5|.|TRBV28
TGTGCCAGTTGGTCGGCGGCTTCAGGGCGAAGCAATCAGCCCCAGCATTTT
CASWSAASGRSNQPQHF
>few|TRBJ1-2|TRBD1|TRBV19
TGTGCCAGTAGTATAGTGGAGGGGGCATATGGCTACACCTTC
CASSIVEGAYGYTF
>medium-sized|TRBJ2-1|TRBD2|TRBV27
TGTGCCAGCAGTATTACCGGGACTAGCGGGACTAGTGGGTTCTTC
CASSITGTSGTSGFF
>medium-sized|TRBJ2-7|TRBD1|TRBV12-3/TRBV12-4
TGTGCCAGCAGAGCCAGGGACAGCTCCTACGAGCAGTACTTC
CASRARDSSYEQYF
>many|TRBJ2-1|TRBD2|TRBV9
TGTGCCAGCAGCGTAGCAGCGGGAGTGAGGAATGAGCAGTTCTTC
CASSVAAGVRNEQFF
>.|TRBJ2-1|TRBD2|TRBV4-1
TGCGCCAGCAGCCAGACGCGAGGACTAGCGGGAGGGGAGAATGAGCAGTTCTTC
CASSQTRGLAGGENEQFF
>many|TRBJ2-5|TRBD1|TRBV11-2
TGTGCCAGCAGCTTAGGAGACAGGGATGTGGAGACCCAGTACTTC
CASSLGDRDVETQYF
>large|TRBJ1-1|TRBD1|TRBV30
TGTGCCTGGAGGAGGACAGGGAGGAACACTGAAGCTTTCTTT
CAWRRTGRNTEAFF
>.|TRBJ2-2|.|TRBV6-5
TGTGCCAGCAGTTTAGACCCGACGACCACCGGGGAGCTGTTTTTT
CASSLDPTTTGELFF
>.|TRBJ2-3|TRBD2|TRBV6-4
TGTGCCAGCAGTGAGCGGGAGCAAGATACGCAGTATTTT
CASSEREQDTQYF
>many|TRBJ1-3|.|TRBV9
TGTGCCAGCAGATCGAGCGGAAACACCATATATTTT
CASRSSGNTIYF
>medium-sized|TRBJ2-3|.|TRBV6-4
TGTGCCAGCAGTCCTCTCGGGGGAGAGGATACGCAGTATTTT
CASSPLGGEDTQYF
>many|TRBJ1-5|TRBD1|TRBV12-3/TRBV12-4
TGTGCCAGCAGATCGGGACAGGGCCTTCGTAATCAGCCCCAGCATTTT
CASRSGQGLRNQPQHF
>.|TRBJ2-7|.|TRBV20-1
TGCAGTGCTAATACCGCGCAGGGGTGGGAAGGGCAGTACTTC
CSANTAQGWEGQYF
>many|TRBJ1-1|.|TRBV27
TGTGCCAGCAGTTCACGGGGGGGCGGACTTGAAGCTTTCTTT
CASSSRGGGLEAFF
>once|TRBJ1-2|TRBD1|TRBV20-1
TGCAGTGCTGCCGGGGACAGGGGAGGATATGGCTACACCTTC
CSAAGDRGGYGYTF
>many|TRBJ1-5|TRBD1|TRBV15
TGTGCCACCAGCAGAGATGGGGCAGGGGGTTATCAGCCCCAGCATTTT
CATSRDGAGGYQPQHF
>.|TRBJ2-7|TRBD2|TRBV18
TGTGCCAGCTCACTGGCGGGAGGGAACGAGCAGTACTTC
CASSLAGGNEQYF
>.|TRBJ2-7|TRBD1|TRBV11-2
TGTGCCAGCAGCTTAGAGGGACAGCAGAGCTCCTACGAGCAGTACTTC
CASSLEGQQSSYEQYF
>.|TRBJ2-1|TRBD1|TRBV4-2
TGTGCCAGCAGCCGGGGACAGGGGGTGGTCAATGAGCAGTTCTTC
CASSRGQGVVNEQFF
>.|TRBJ2-3|.|TRBV11-2
TGTGCCAGCAGCTTAGACGGGGGGCTCGTAGATACGCAGTATTTT
CASSLDGGLVDTQYF
>.|TRBJ2-3|TRBD1|TRBV20-1
TGCAGTGCGAGCCGACAGGGGGCATCTGGTACGCAGTATTTT
CSASRQGASGTQYF
>.|TRBJ2-2|.|TRBV5-1
TGCGCCAGCAGCCCCCAGGGGATCGTCACCGGGGATCTTTTTTTT
CASSPQGIVTGDLFF
>many|TRBJ1-4|.|TRBV28
TGTGCCAGCAGTAGTCCTCCGGGACGGAATAATGAAAAACTGTTTTTT
CASSSPPGRNNEKLFF
>many|TRBJ2-2|.|TRBV5-4
TGTGCCAGCAGCTCAAAATCTACAGGGTCGGGGGAGCTGTTTTTT
CASSSKSTGSGELFF
>medium-sized|TRBJ1-6|TRBD1|TRBV3-1
TGTGCCAGCAGCCACACCACAGGGGCACTAAATTCACCCCTCCACTTT
CASSHTTGALNSPLHF
>many|TRBJ2-2|.|TRBV27
TGTGCCAGCAGTTTCCCGTCCGGGGTGGGGGGGGAGCTGTTTTTT
CASSFPSGVGGELFF
>few|TRBJ2-7|.|TRBV6-2/TRBV6-3
TGTGCCAGCAGTTCGGGACGGCTCCGCTCCTACGAGCAGTACTTC
CASSSGRLRSYEQYF
>.|TRBJ2-7|TRBD1|TRBV4-2
TGTGCCAGCAGTCGCGGACAGGGAGACTACGAGCAGTACTTC
CASSRGQGDYEQYF
>.|TRBJ2-3|TRBD2|TRBV12-3/TRBV12-4
TGTGCCAGCAGTCTTCGAACGGGAGGTCCAACAGATACGCAGTATTTT
CASSLRTGGPTDTQYF
>many|TRBJ2-1|TRBD2|TRBV11-2
TGTGCCAGCACATTCACTAGCGGGAGTAATGAGCAGTTCTTC
CASTFTSGSNEQFF
>medium-sized|TRBJ1-5|TRBD1|TRBV28
TGTGCCAGCAACTTACAGGGGGCGCGGAATCAGCCCCAGCATTTT
CASNLQGARNQPQHF
>.|TRBJ2-7|TRBD1|TRBV20-1
TGCAGTGCCACAGACAGGGATCACGACGAGCAGTACTTC
CSATDRDHDEQYF
>.|TRBJ2-6|.|TRBV9
TGTGCCAGTAGCCCCCGGCGCAGGGAGGAGTCTGGGGCCAACGTCCTGACTTTC
CASSPRRREESGANVLTF
>.|TRBJ2-3|.|TRBV6-2/TRBV6-3
TGTACCAGCACCAGCACAGATACGCAGTATTTT
CTSTSTDTQYF
>.|TRBJ2-3|.|TRBV20-1
TGCAGTGCCAGCCACCCAACCACAGATACGCAGTATTTT
CSASHPTTDTQYF
>.|TRBJ2-3|TRBD2|TRBV20-1
TGCAGTGCTAGTAGCGGGAGCACGGATACGCATTATTTT
CSASSGSTDTHYF
>.|TRBJ1-6|.|TRBV20-1
TGCAGTGCTAGCTTTCAGAAAGGAAAACATTCACCCCTCCACTTT
CSASFQKGKHSPLHF
>medium-sized|TRBJ1-5|.|TRBV28
TGTGCCAGCAGTTTGAGGCAGTACAATCAGCCCCAGCATTTT
CASSLRQYNQPQHF